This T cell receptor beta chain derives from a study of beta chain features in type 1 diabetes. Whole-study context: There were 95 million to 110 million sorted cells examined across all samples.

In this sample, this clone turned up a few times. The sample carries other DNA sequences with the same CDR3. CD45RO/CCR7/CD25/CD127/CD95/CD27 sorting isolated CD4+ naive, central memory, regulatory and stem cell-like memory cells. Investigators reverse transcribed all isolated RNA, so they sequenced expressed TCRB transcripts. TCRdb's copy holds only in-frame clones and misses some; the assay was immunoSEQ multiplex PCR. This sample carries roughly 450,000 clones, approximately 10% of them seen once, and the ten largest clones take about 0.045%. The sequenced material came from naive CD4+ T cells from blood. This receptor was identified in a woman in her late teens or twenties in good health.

The CDR3 region has the DNA TGTGCCAGCTCACCACCGGGATCGAATGAGCAGTTCTTC. This encodes CASSPPGSNEQFF. This rearrangement joins TRBV18 to TRBJ2-1; D not certain. V lost 0 bases, J lost 7 bases, and 7 bases lay in between. This CDR3 has 13 amino acids. CDR1 is KGHSH and CDR2 is LQKENI in the germline V gene.